Listed below are T cell receptor beta chains from one sample, sequenced in a study of blood T cells in healthy people across ages. TCRdb processed the 5' RACE reads anew with MiXCR; each CDR3 protein has one entry. The table records over 300,000 distinct CDR3 sequences, approximately 52% of them present only once. Sequenced sample: blood. These receptors all come from a man aged 55 to 69 in good health. The CDR3 runs from the conserved cysteine through the conserved F or W. Fields, in order: CDR3 DNA, CDR3 protein, V gene, J gene, clone size, D gene. The D gene is left open where the match is weak. Size tells how often a clone was seen (once, few, many) or the class of an expanded clone, and some rows leave it out.

TGTGCCTGGTATCGGACAGGCAAGGACGGCGAGCAGTACTTC,CAWYRTGKDGEQYF,TRBV30,TRBJ2-7,.,TRBD1
TGCGCCAGCAGCTTGGCTGTAGCAAGCACAGATACGCAGTATTTT,CASSLAVASTDTQYF,TRBV5-1,TRBJ2-3,.,.
TGTGCCAGCAGCGGGGTCCGCGACGCCTACGAGCAGTACTTC,CASSGVRDAYEQYF,TRBV21-1,TRBJ2-7,.,.
TGTGCCAGCCTCGATCCCAACCAATTCAATGGGCAGTTCTTC,CASLDPNQFNGQFF,TRBV28,TRBJ2-1,.,.
TGTGCCACCAGTGATTTAAACAATGAGCAGTTCTTC,CATSDLNNEQFF,TRBV24-1,TRBJ2-1,.,.
TGCGCCAGCAGCCCACTAGCGGGAGGGCCCTACGAGCAGTACTTC,CASSPLAGGPYEQYF,TRBV4-1,TRBJ2-7,.,TRBD2
TGCAGCGTTGAAGATGGGCCCGGGGAGACCCAGTACTTC,CSVEDGPGETQYF,TRBV29-1,TRBJ2-5,.,.
TGTGCCAGCAGCGTAAGTCTAGGCTACGAGCAGTACTTC,CASSVSLGYEQYF,TRBV9,TRBJ2-7,few,.
TGTGCCAGCAGTTTTCGGCGGGAAGGGGGGAATGAGCAGTTCTTC,CASSFRREGGNEQFF,TRBV12-3/TRBV12-4,TRBJ2-1,.,.
TGTGCCAGCAGCCAAGAGGCTAGCGGAATCACCGGGGAGCTGTTTTTT,CASSQEASGITGELFF,TRBV4-2,TRBJ2-2,few,TRBD2
TGCAGTGCGGACGGGCCCCACACAGATACGCAGTATTTT,CSADGPHTDTQYF,TRBV20-1,TRBJ2-3,.,.
TGTGCCAGCAGCTCAGCGGGAGGGCCGTCCGGGGAGCTGTTTTTT,CASSSAGGPSGELFF,TRBV7-3,TRBJ2-2,.,TRBD2
TGTGCCACCAGCAAAGGCTCGGAAGAGACCCAGTACTTC,CATSKGSEETQYF,TRBV15,TRBJ2-5,few,.
TGTGCCAGCAGCTTAGCCCGGGACAGGGGCGGCTACACCTTC,CASSLARDRGGYTF,TRBV11-1,TRBJ1-2,.,TRBD1
TGTGCCAGCTCACCGGGGGACGTCCTGACTTTC,CASSPGDVLTF,TRBV18,TRBJ2-6,.,.
TGTGCCTGGAGTGTAGGGCAGGGGGCCTACAATGAGCAGTTCTTC,CAWSVGQGAYNEQFF,TRBV30,TRBJ2-1,.,TRBD1
TGTGCCAGCAACCCTGGGAGGGCCGTTGGAAATGAGCAGTTCTTC,CASNPGRAVGNEQFF,TRBV7-2,TRBJ2-1,.,TRBD2
TGTGCCAGCAGTGAAGCCGCTCAGAGGAGACTGTTTTTT,CASSEAAQRRLFF,TRBV6-1,TRBJ1-4,.,.
TGTGCCTGGAGTCCGCAGGGATGGACCTCCGCGGGGTATGGCTACACCTTC,CAWSPQGWTSAGYGYTF,TRBV30,TRBJ1-2,.,.
TGTGCCAGCAGCTTAGTGGAGGGGCTAGCGGATCTCCAGGAGACCCAGTACTTC,CASSLVEGLADLQETQYF,TRBV7-2,TRBJ2-5,.,TRBD2
TGTGCCAGCAGCCCCAGACAGGGAGAGACCATTCAGTACTTC,CASSPRQGETIQYF,TRBV9,TRBJ2-4,many,TRBD1
TGTGCCAGCAGCCGTTGGTCGGAGACCCAGTACTTC,CASSRWSETQYF,TRBV14,TRBJ2-5,.,.
TGCAGTGCTAGACAAAGTGGGGGGCTTAATTCACCCCTCCACTTT,CSARQSGGLNSPLHF,TRBV20-1,TRBJ1-6,.,.
TGTGCCAGCAGCTTTAATACGGCGTACGAGCAGTACTTC,CASSFNTAYEQYF,TRBV7-2,TRBJ2-7,few,.
TGTGCCAGCAGTCCCCAAAGGGCCGGGGGCCCGTCCTACGAGCAGTACTTC,CASSPQRAGGPSYEQYF,TRBV27,TRBJ2-7,.,.
TGTGCCAGCCGGGAGGGGTGGAGGGCTTCTCTCGGGGCCAACGTCCTGACTTTC,CASREGWRASLGANVLTF,TRBV12-3/TRBV12-4,TRBJ2-6,.,TRBD2
TGTGCCAGCAGCCCGCCCACTTCCTACGAGCAGTACTTC,CASSPPTSYEQYF,TRBV7-2,TRBJ2-7,few,.
TGTGCCAGCAGCGATACGGGATCTGGGGCCAACGTCCTGACTTTC,CASSDTGSGANVLTF,TRBV7-9,TRBJ2-6,.,.
TGTGCCAGCAGCTTAGTTCAGGGGTTGGATGGCTACACCTTC,CASSLVQGLDGYTF,TRBV7-9,TRBJ1-2,.,.
TGCGCCAGCAGCTTGGAATCCGATTATGAGCAGTTCTTC,CASSLESDYEQFF,TRBV5-1,TRBJ2-1,few,.
TGTGCCAGCAGTTCTAGCGGGAGACGTTACGACGAGCAGTACTTC,CASSSSGRRYDEQYF,TRBV3-1,TRBJ2-7,once,TRBD2
TGTGCCAGCAGCCAAGATCGGGCGGGGGGGTTGGAGCAGTTCTTC,CASSQDRAGGLEQFF,TRBV4-2,TRBJ2-1,few,TRBD2
TGTGCCAGCCTTCTGGGGACAGCCCCCAGTTCACCCCTCCACTTT,CASLLGTAPSSPLHF,TRBV2,TRBJ1-6,once,TRBD1
TGCGCCACCGCGAAAACACAGGGGTCCCATGGCTACACCTTC,CATAKTQGSHGYTF,TRBV5-1,TRBJ1-2,few,TRBD1
TGTGCCAGCGGATTGGGACAGTGGGGCTCCTACGAGCAGTACTTC,CASGLGQWGSYEQYF,TRBV6-1,TRBJ2-7,.,TRBD1
TGTGCCAGCTCACCCCTTGGGGGAGAGACCCAGTACTTC,CASSPLGGETQYF,TRBV27,TRBJ2-5,.,.
TGTGCCAGCACCTACCGACTCCGCCGGATGAACACTGAAGCTTTCTTT,CASTYRLRRMNTEAFF,TRBV6-4,TRBJ1-1,.,.
TGCAGTGCGTCAGAGCAGCGGAGCTCCTACAATGAGCAGTTCTTC,CSASEQRSSYNEQFF,TRBV20-1,TRBJ2-1,many,.
TGTGCCAGCAGGCCGACTGGGACAGGAGATCAGCCCCAGCATTTT,CASRPTGTGDQPQHF,TRBV6-6,TRBJ1-5,.,TRBD1
TGCAGTGCCCCTGGGACTAGCGGGGCGCTCTACGAGCAGTACTTC,CSAPGTSGALYEQYF,TRBV20-1,TRBJ2-7,.,TRBD2
TGTGCCGGCAGTTCAGTAGGGGAGCAGTTCTTC,CAGSSVGEQFF,TRBV12-3/TRBV12-4,TRBJ2-1,.,.
TGTGCCACCAGTGATGCGACAGGTCGAACAGATACGCAGTATTTT,CATSDATGRTDTQYF,TRBV24-1,TRBJ2-3,.,.
TGTGCCAGCAGCTTAGACCTACTAGCGGGAGCCTGGGAGACCCAGTACTTC,CASSLDLLAGAWETQYF,TRBV7-2,TRBJ2-5,.,TRBD2
TGTGCCAGCAGCCATACAGGGAAGGGGTACGAGCAGTACTTC,CASSHTGKGYEQYF,TRBV7-8,TRBJ2-7,few,.
TGTGCCAGCAGGTCCACCGGGACCAACCCCTTGGAGACCCAGTACTTC,CASRSTGTNPLETQYF,TRBV9,TRBJ2-5,.,.
TGCAGCGTTTTTTTTCAGGGGGGCGCGTCTGGGGCCAACGTCCTGACTTTC,CSVFFQGGASGANVLTF,TRBV29-1,TRBJ2-6,few,.
TGCAGTGCTAGAGACACGGGGAGCGGGTTCTCCTACGAGCAGTACTTC,CSARDTGSGFSYEQYF,TRBV20-1,TRBJ2-7,.,.
TGTGCCAGCAGTTTTCGACTAGCGGGAGGGAGCCCTTACGAGCAGTACTTC,CASSFRLAGGSPYEQYF,TRBV27,TRBJ2-7,many,TRBD2
TGCGCCAGCAGCTTGTTGGTAGGGAGCCCCTACGAGCAGTACTTC,CASSLLVGSPYEQYF,TRBV5-1,TRBJ2-7,.,.